The entry below gives a single T cell receptor beta chain sequence along with its context. The record originates from a study of blood T cell repertoires in COVID-19. Trimming cost V 7 bases and J 3 bases, with 11 bases left between them. Germline V gene data show CDR1 as SGHRS and CDR2 as YFSETQ. The CDR3 consists of 13 residues. Profiling relied on immunoSEQ multiplex PCR, and the TCRdb table lists in-frame clones only, not all of them. The sample yields roughly 120,000 clones, roughly 84% seen once. This chain uses TRBV5-1 with TRBJ1-3; D might be TRBD1 (5 bases). The specimen was peripheral blood. The sequence derives from a woman aged 70-85 years with acute or convalescent COVID-19. The CDR3 coding sequence is TGCGCCAGCCGGCAAGGGGATGGAAACACCATATATTTT. The encoded protein is CASRQGDGNTIYF.